This T cell receptor (beta chain) emerged from a study of blood T cell repertoires in COVID-19. Grouping used clinical history reported by participants in a survey and questionnaire. The protocol was immunoSEQ multiplex PCR, while the TCRdb copy is restricted to in-frame clones and leaves out a portion. This table holds a few hundred thousand clones, 88% found once. The CDR3 has 15 residues. The chain has TRBV21-1 and TRBJ1-5; the DNA was not compared with TRBD1, the D call given in the table. TRBV21-1 is classified as a pseudogene. This clonotype was sampled from a woman between 18 and 29 years old who had recovered from COVID-19. Source material: PBMCs or T cells enriched from blood (not recorded which). CDR3 sequence reads: CASSKGRQGDQPQHF. Here the CDR3 DNA reads TGTGCCAGCAGCAAGGGTCGACAGGGCGATCAGCCCCAGCATTTT.